This TCR beta chain was observed in a study of blood T cell repertoires in COVID-19. Trimming cost V 6 bases and J 5 bases, with 14 bases left between them. The CDR3 is 14 residues long. The germline V gene encodes CDR1 SNHLY and CDR2 FYNNEI. In the original analysis: Nucleated cell number was recorded as an estimate derived from reference gene primer amplification. The table came from immunoSEQ multiplex PCR; TCRdb's copy has only in-frame clones and leaves some out. For V, J and clone size, that table is used; D and trimming come from the DNA. There are about 90,000 clones in the sample; about nine tenths occur only once, and 5.1% lies in the top ten. This clone was seen just once.

This receptor was taken from a man aged 45 to 65 with acute or convalescent COVID-19. This chain uses TRBV2 with TRBJ1-5, with a tentative D call TRBD1 (5 bases). The sequenced sample consisted of peripheral blood. The CDR3 coding sequence is TGTGCCAGCAGCCCCGCGACAGTCGATCAGCCCCAGCATTTT. Amino acid sequence: CASSPATVDQPQHF.